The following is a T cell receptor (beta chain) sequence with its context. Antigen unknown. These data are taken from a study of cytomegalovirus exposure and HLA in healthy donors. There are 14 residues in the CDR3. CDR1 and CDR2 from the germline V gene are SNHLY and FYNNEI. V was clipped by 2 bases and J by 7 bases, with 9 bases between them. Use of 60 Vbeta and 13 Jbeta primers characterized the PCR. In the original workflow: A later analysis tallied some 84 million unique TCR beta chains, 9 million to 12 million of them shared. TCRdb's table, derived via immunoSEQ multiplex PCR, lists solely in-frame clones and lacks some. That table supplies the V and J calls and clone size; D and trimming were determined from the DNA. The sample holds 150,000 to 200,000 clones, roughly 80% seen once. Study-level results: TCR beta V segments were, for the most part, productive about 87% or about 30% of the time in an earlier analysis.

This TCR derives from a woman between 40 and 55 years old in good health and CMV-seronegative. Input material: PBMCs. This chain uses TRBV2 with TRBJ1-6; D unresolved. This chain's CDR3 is CASSEYGGNSPLHF. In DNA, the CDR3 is TGTGCCAGCAGTGAATACGGCGGAAATTCACCCCTCCACTTT. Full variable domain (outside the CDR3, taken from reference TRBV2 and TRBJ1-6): EPEVTQTPSHQVTQMGQEVILRCVPISNHLYFYWYRQILGQKVEFLVSFYNNEISEKSEIFDDQFSVERPDGSNFTLKIRSTKLEDSAMYFCASSEYGGNSPLHFGNGTRLTVT.